These T cell receptor beta chains were read from a single sample in a study of PD-1 blockade in classical Hodgkin lymphoma. Assay: immunoSEQ multiplex PCR; the TCRdb copy retains only in-frame clones and omits some. The sample records 23,000 or so clones, around 83% being singletons. The source was peripheral blood mononuclear cells (PBMCs), collected before the fourth cycle of nivolumab. These receptors originate from a human donor with classical Hodgkin lymphoma. CDR3s include the opening cysteine and the closing phenylalanine or tryptophan. A D gene is named only where the DNA matches it firmly. Only part of the rows carry a size: once, few, many, or a class if the clone is expanded.

d_call: TRBD2
j_call: TRBJ2-1
clone_size: .
v_call: TRBV19
cdr3_aa: CASSIVGLTRTSGSYNEQFF
cdr3_nt: TGTGCCAGTAGTATAGTTGGGCTAACACGGACTAGCGGCTCCTACAATGAGCAGTTCTTC

d_call: TRBD1
j_call: TRBJ2-5
clone_size: .
v_call: TRBV10-2
cdr3_aa: CASKTGGGETQYF
cdr3_nt: TGCGCCAGCAAGACAGGGGGCGGGGAGACCCAGTACTTC

d_call: TRBD1
j_call: TRBJ1-5
clone_size: .
v_call: TRBV2
cdr3_aa: CASEGDSQYSNQPQHF
cdr3_nt: TGTGCCAGCGAGGGGGACAGTCAATATAGCAATCAGCCCCAGCATTTT

d_call: .
j_call: TRBJ1-1
clone_size: .
v_call: TRBV18
cdr3_aa: CASSPSGGDTEAFF
cdr3_nt: TGTGCCAGCTCACCAAGTGGGGGGGACACTGAAGCTTTCTTT

d_call: .
j_call: TRBJ2-1
clone_size: once
v_call: TRBV7-3
cdr3_aa: CASSPGPHNEQFF
cdr3_nt: TGTGCCAGCAGCCCCGGACCACACAATGAGCAGTTCTTC

d_call: .
j_call: TRBJ2-7
clone_size: once
v_call: TRBV18
cdr3_aa: CASSPLGPGSEQYF
cdr3_nt: TGTGCCAGCTCACCCCTGGGTCCGGGAAGCGAGCAGTACTTC

d_call: .
j_call: TRBJ2-7
clone_size: few
v_call: TRBV30
cdr3_aa: CAWSVGYEQYF
cdr3_nt: TGTGCCTGGAGTGTCGGCTACGAGCAGTACTTC

d_call: TRBD2
j_call: TRBJ2-7
clone_size: .
v_call: TRBV19
cdr3_aa: CASSIDGGGNEQYF
cdr3_nt: TGTGCCAGTAGTATAGATGGGGGAGGGAACGAGCAGTACTTC

d_call: .
j_call: TRBJ1-1
clone_size: .
v_call: TRBV11-2
cdr3_aa: CASSLVSAGTEAFF
cdr3_nt: TGTGCCAGCAGCTTAGTCTCGGCCGGCACTGAAGCTTTCTTT

d_call: TRBD2
j_call: TRBJ2-3
clone_size: .
v_call: TRBV7-9
cdr3_aa: CASSLGRRGTSSTDTQYF
cdr3_nt: TGTGCCAGCAGCTTAGGCAGGCGGGGGACTTCTAGCACAGATACGCAGTATTTT

d_call: .
j_call: TRBJ2-2
clone_size: .
v_call: TRBV9
cdr3_aa: CASSVGAGEDGGELFF
cdr3_nt: TGTGCCAGCAGCGTAGGGGCAGGGGAGGATGGCGGGGAGCTGTTTTTT

d_call: .
j_call: TRBJ2-1
clone_size: .
v_call: TRBV5-4
cdr3_aa: CASSYYVGLIYNEQFF
cdr3_nt: TGTGCCAGCAGCTATTACGTGGGGCTTATCTACAATGAGCAGTTCTTC

d_call: .
j_call: TRBJ2-3
clone_size: few
v_call: TRBV14
cdr3_aa: CASSQEWSHTQYF
cdr3_nt: TGTGCCAGCAGCCAAGAATGGAGCCATACGCAGTATTTT

d_call: TRBD1
j_call: TRBJ2-1
clone_size: .
v_call: TRBV6-1
cdr3_aa: CASSGQGSSYNEQFF
cdr3_nt: TGTGCCAGCAGCGGACAGGGTAGCTCCTACAATGAGCAGTTCTTC

d_call: .
j_call: TRBJ1-3
clone_size: .
v_call: TRBV27
cdr3_aa: CASSPRGWGNTIYF
cdr3_nt: TGTGCCAGCAGTCCCAGGGGTTGGGGAAACACCATATATTTT

d_call: TRBD1
j_call: TRBJ2-7
clone_size: .
v_call: TRBV5-5
cdr3_aa: CASSLWSYRGSEQYF
cdr3_nt: TGTGCCAGCAGCTTGTGGTCGTACAGGGGCTCCGAGCAGTACTTC

d_call: .
j_call: TRBJ1-1
clone_size: .
v_call: TRBV7-2
cdr3_aa: CASSYRTGGVGAFF
cdr3_nt: TGTGCCAGCAGCTACCGGACGGGGGGAGTGGGAGCCTTCTTT

d_call: TRBD2
j_call: TRBJ2-5
clone_size: once
v_call: TRBV6-5
cdr3_aa: CASRALGGAQETQYF
cdr3_nt: TGTGCCAGCAGAGCTTTGGGAGGGGCTCAAGAGACCCAGTACTTC

d_call: TRBD1
j_call: TRBJ1-2
clone_size: .
v_call: TRBV2
cdr3_aa: CASSERTGSYGYTF
cdr3_nt: TGTGCCAGCAGTGAACGGACAGGGAGCTATGGCTACACCTTC